This T cell receptor (beta chain) was sequenced for a study of early T cells in non-severe SARS-CoV-2 infection. Study as a whole: Unsorted whole blood bulk RNA was sequenced, with unpaired chains.

Regarding this clonotype: Its antigen remains unknown.

Individual cDNA molecules each received unique molecular identifiers attached to them. TCRdb re-called the 5' RACE reads through MiXCR, storing one row per CDR3 protein. The sample consists of about 100,000 distinct CDR3 sequences, approximately 14% of them appearing once. Study results and limitations: Anti-spike CD8 responses were favored in VDJdb matching, and private and CD4 specificities were missed.

The source of this sequence is an adult who was a healthcare worker with PCR-confirmed SARS-CoV-2 infection or an uninfected control (not recorded which). Sequenced sample: whole blood.

The CDR3 coding sequence is TGCAGTGCTAGAAGCCCTAGCGGTCGCACAGATACGCAGTATTTT. This translates into CSARSPSGRTDTQYF. The V call is TRBV20-1, the J call TRBJ2-3, with 7 bases that match TRBD2. CDR1 is DFQATT, CDR2 SNEGSKA, per germline (reference sequence). Trimming took 2 bases from V and 1 from J; bases not matched to a gene: 6. The CDR3 sequence is 15 residues long.